Detailed here is one T cell receptor (beta chain). The data are from a study of blood T cells in healthy people across ages. The authors ran a second PCR of roughly 6 to 12 cycles using a sample-barcoded 5' primer and a J-beta primer mix. In TCRdb, the 5' RACE reads were re-called with MiXCR into one record per CDR3 protein. The sample has roughly 680,000 distinct CDR3 sequences; 52% are singletons. CDR1 is SQVTM and CDR2 is ANQGSEA in the germline V gene. This CDR3 spans 8 amino acids. The sample taken for sequencing was blood. The clonotype comes from an elderly woman in good health. This chain links TRBV29-1 with TRBJ2-1; TRBD2 might be the D (6 bases). CDR3 region: CGGDEQFF. The CDR3 DNA reads as TGCGGAGGGGATGAGCAGTTCTTC.